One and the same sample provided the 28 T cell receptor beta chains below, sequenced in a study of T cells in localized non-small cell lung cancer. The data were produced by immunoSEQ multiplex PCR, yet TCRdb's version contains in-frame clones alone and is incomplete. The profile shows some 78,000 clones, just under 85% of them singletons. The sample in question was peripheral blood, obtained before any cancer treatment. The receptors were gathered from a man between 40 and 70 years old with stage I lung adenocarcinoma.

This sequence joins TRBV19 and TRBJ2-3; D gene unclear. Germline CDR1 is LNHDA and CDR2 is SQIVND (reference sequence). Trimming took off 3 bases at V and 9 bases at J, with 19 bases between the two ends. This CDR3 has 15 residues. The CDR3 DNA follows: TGTGCCAGTAGTATCGTCACAAGTTCCTCGTCAACGCAGTATTTT. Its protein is CASSIVTSSSSTQYF.

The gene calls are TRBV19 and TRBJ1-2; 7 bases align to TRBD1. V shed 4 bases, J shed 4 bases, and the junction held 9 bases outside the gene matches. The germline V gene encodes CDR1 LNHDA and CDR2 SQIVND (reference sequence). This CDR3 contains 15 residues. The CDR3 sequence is CASSTYATGSYGYTF. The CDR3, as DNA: TGTGCCAGTAGTACTTACGCGACAGGGTCCTATGGCTACACCTTC.

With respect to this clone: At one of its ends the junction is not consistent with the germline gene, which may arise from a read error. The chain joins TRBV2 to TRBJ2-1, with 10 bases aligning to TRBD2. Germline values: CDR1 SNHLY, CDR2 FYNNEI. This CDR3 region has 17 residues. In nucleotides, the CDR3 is TGTGCCAGCAGCGAAGAGAGCGGGAGGGCCTCCTACAATGAGCAGTTCTTC. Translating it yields CASSEESGRASYNEQFF.

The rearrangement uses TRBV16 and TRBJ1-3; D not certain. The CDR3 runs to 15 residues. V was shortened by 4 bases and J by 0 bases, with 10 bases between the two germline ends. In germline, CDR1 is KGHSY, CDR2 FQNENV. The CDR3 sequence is CASSLNGYSGNTIYF. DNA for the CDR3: TGTGCCAGCAGCCTGAACGGGTACTCTGGAAACACCATATATTTT.

Here the CDR3 reads CASSLASPEQFF. The CDR3 DNA is TGTGCCAGCAGCTTGGCTAGCCCTGAGCAGTTCTTC. This chain connects TRBV5-6 to TRBJ2-1; possible D gene TRBD2, 5 bases. Germline V gene sequence: CDR1 SGHDT, CDR2 YYEEEE. The CDR3 loop spans 12 amino acids. V was pared by 0 bases and J by 9 bases, with 7 bases between.

The DNA for the CDR3 is TGTGCCAGCAGCTTAGAGAGGACAGGGGGCCCCACAGATACGCAGTATTTT. Translating it yields CASSLERTGGPTDTQYF. The chain employs TRBV7-9 and TRBJ2-3, with 11 bases that match TRBD1. The CDR3 extends over 17 amino acids. The germline V gene encodes CDR1 SEHNR and CDR2 FQNEAQ (reference sequence). V was pared by 1 base and J by 2 bases, with 5 bases of the junction left unmatched.

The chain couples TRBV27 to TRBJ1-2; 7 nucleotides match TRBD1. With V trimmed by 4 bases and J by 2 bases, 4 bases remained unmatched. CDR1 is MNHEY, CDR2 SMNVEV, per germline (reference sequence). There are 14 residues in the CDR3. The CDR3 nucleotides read TGTGCCAGCAGTTCAGCCAGGGGGAACTATGGCTACACCTTC. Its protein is CASSSARGNYGYTF.

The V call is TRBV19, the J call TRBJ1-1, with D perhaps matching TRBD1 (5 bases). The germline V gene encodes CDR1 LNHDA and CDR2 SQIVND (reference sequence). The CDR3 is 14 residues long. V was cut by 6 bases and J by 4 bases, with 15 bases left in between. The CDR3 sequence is CASRWGGLSTEAFF. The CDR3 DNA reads TGTGCCAGTAGGTGGGGGGGGTTAAGCACTGAAGCTTTCTTT.

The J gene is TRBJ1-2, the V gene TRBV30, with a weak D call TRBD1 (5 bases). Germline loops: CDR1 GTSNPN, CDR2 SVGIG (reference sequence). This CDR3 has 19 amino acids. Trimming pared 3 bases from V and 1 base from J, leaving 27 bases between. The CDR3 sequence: CAWRRGKSPQGGGNYGYTF. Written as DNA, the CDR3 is TGTGCCTGGAGACGTGGAAAGTCCCCGCAGGGCGGGGGTAACTATGGCTACACCTTC.

The CDR3 DNA reads as TGTGCCAGCAGCTACAGCCCGAACACCGGGGAGCTGTTTTTT. Translated, it gives CASSYSPNTGELFF. The gene calls are TRBV7-3 and TRBJ2-2; D gene ambiguous. V was shortened by 4 bases and J by 0 bases, with 6 bases between the two germline ends. CDR3 length equals 14 residues. Looked up from germline, CDR1 is SGHTA and CDR2 is FQGTGA.

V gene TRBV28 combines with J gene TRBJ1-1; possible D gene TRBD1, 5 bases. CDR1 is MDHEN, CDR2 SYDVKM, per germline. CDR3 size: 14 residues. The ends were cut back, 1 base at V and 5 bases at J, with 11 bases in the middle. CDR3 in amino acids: CASSLYRGVTEAFF. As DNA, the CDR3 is TGTGCCAGCAGTTTATATAGGGGAGTGACTGAAGCTTTCTTT.

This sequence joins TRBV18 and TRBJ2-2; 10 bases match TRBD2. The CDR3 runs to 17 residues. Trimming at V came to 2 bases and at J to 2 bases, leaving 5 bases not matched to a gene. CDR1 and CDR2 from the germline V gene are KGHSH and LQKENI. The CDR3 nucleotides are TGTGCCAGCTCACCAGCTAGCGGGAGCCCAAACACCGGGGAGCTGTTTTTT. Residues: CASSPASGSPNTGELFF.

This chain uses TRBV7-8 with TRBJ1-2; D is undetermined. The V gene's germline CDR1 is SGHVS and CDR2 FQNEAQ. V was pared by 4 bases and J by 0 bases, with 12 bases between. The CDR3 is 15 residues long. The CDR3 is CASSSSYGSNYGYTF. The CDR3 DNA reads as TGTGCCAGCAGCTCTTCCTATGGCTCTAACTATGGCTACACCTTC.

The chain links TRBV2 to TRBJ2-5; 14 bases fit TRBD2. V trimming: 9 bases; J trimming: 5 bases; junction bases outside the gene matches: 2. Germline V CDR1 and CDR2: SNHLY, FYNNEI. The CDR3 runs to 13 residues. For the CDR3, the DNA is TGTGCCAGAAGACTAGCGGGAGGGGAGACCCAGTACTTC. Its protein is CARRLAGGETQYF.

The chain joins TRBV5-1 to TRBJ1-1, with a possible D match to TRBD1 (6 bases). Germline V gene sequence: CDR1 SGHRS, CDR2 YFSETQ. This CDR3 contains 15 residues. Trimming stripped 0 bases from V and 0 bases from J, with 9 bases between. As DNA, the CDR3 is TGCGCCAGCAGCTTGGGACAGGCTATGAACACTGAAGCTTTCTTT. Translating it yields CASSLGQAMNTEAFF.

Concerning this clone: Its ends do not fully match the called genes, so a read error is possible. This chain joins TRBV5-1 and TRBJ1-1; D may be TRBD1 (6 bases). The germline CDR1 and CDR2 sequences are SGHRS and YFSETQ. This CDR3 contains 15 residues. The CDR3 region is CASNLMGGAGTEAFF. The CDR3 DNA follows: TGCGCCAGCAACTTGATGGGGGGCGCAGGCACTGAAGCTTTCTTT.

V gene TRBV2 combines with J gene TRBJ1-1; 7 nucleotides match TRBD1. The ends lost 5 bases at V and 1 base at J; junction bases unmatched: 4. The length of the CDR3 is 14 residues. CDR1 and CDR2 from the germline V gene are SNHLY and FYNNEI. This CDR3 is CASSQDRQNTEAFF. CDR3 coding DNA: TGTGCCAGCAGTCAGGACAGGCAGAACACTGAAGCTTTCTTT.

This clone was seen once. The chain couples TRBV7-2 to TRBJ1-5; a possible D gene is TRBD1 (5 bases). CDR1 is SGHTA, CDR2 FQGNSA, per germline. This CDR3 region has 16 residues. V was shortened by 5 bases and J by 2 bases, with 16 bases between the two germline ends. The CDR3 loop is CASSPRGGTGNQPQHF. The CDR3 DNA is TGTGCCAGCAGCCCCCGGGGGGGGACGGGCAATCAGCCCCAGCATTTT.

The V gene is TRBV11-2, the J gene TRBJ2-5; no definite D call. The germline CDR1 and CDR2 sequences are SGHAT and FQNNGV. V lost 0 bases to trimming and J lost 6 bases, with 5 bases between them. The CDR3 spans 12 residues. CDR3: CASSLDQKTQYF. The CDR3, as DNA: TGTGCCAGCAGCTTAGATCAAAAGACCCAGTACTTC.

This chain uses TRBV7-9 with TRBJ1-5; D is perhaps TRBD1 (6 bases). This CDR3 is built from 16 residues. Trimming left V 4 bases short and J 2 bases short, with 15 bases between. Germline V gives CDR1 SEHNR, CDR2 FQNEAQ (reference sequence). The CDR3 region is CASSSATGLGNQPQHF. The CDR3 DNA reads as TGTGCCAGCAGCTCCGCCACAGGGCTGGGCAATCAGCCCCAGCATTTT. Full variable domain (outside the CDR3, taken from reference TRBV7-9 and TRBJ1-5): DTGVSQNPRHKITKRGQNVTFRCDPISEHNRLYWYRQTLGQGPEFLTYFQNEAQLEKSRLLSDRFSAERPKGSFSTLEIQRTEQGDSAMYLCASSSATGLGNQPQHFGDGTRLSIL.

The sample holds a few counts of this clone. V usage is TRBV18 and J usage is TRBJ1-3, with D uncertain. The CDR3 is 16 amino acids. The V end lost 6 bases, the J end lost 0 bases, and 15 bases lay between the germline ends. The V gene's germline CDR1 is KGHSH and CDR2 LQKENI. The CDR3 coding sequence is TGTGCCAGCTCCTTGGACCGTGCATTCTCTGGAAACACCATATATTTT. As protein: CASSLDRAFSGNTIYF.

The DNA of the CDR3 is TGCAGCGTTTCCGCGGGAGAAACCACCGGGGAGCTGTTTTTT. Protein: CSVSAGETTGELFF. V usage is TRBV29-1 and J usage is TRBJ2-2; 7 nucleotides match TRBD2. CDR3 size: 14 residues. Germline V lookup: CDR1 SQVTM, CDR2 ANQGSEA. V was clipped by 5 bases and J by 4 bases; unmatched bases: 7.

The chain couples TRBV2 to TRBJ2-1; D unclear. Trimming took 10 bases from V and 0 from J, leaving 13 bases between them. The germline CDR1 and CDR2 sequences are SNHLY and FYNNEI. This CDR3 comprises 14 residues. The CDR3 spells CAIETVSSYNEQFF. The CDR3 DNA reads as TGTGCCATCGAGACTGTGAGCTCCTACAATGAGCAGTTCTTC.

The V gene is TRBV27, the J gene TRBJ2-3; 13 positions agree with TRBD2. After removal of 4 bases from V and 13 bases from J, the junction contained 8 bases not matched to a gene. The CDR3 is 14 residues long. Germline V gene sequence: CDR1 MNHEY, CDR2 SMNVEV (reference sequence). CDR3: CASSSLITSGGEYF. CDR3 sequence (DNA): TGTGCCAGCAGTTCTTTGATCACTAGCGGGGGGGAGTATTTT.

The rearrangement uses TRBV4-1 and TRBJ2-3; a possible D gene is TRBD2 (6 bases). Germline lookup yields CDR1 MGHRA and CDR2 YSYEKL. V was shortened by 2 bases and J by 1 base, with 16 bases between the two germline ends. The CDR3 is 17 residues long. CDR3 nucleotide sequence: TGCGCCAGCAGCCAAAACAGAGGGGCGGGACGCACAGATACGCAGTATTTT. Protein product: CASSQNRGAGRTDTQYF.

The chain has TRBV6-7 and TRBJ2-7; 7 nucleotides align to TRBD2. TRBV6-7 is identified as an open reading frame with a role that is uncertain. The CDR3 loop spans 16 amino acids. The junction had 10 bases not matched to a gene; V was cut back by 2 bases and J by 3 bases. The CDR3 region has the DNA TGTGCCAGCAGTTACGGGACTACAACCTCCCTCTACGAGCAGTACTTC. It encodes CASSYGTTTSLYEQYF.

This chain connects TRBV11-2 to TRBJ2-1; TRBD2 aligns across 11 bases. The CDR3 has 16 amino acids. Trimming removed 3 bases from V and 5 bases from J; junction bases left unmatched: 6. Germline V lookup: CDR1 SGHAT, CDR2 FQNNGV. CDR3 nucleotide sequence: TGTGCCAGCAGCTTCGAACTAGCGGGAGTCAACAATGAGCAGTTCTTC. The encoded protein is CASSFELAGVNNEQFF.

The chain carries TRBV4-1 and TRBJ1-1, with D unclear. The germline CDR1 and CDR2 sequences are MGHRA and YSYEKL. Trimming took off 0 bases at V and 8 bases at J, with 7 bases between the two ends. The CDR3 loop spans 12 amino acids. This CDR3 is CASSQDVGEAFF. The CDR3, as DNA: TGCGCCAGCAGCCAAGATGTGGGGGAAGCTTTCTTT.